The 24 T cell receptor beta chains given below trace back to one sample, sequenced in a study of shared clonotypes between healthy human individuals. Some clones are missing from TCRdb's copy, which holds only in-frame ones; the method was immunoSEQ multiplex PCR. The sample has roughly 410,000 clones; 90% to 97% are singletons. The sample taken for sequencing was memory CD8+ T cells sorted from blood. Subset specified: CD45RO+ cells pooled with CCR7-negative TemRA cells. The origin of the receptors is a man aged 25 to 40 in good health.

The genes are TRBV29-1 and TRBJ2-5, with D unclear. With 4 bases removed from V and 4 bases from J, the gap between germline ends came to 10 bases. Germline CDR1 SQVTM, CDR2 ANQGSEA. The CDR3 consists of 12 residues. The chain's CDR3 is CSVVSYRETQYF. The CDR3 coding sequence is TGCAGCGTTGTGAGCTACAGAGAGACCCAGTACTTC.

This rearrangement joins TRBV2 to TRBJ2-1; 13 positions agree with TRBD2. Germline lookup yields CDR1 SNHLY and CDR2 FYNNEI. This CDR3 region has 14 residues. Germline trimming cut 6 bases from V and 10 bases from J; bases unmatched to any gene: 6. The CDR3 is CASRLAGGPGEQFF. Written as DNA, the CDR3 is TGTGCCAGCAGACTAGCGGGAGGGCCGGGCGAGCAGTTCTTC. Filled out from reference TRBV2 and TRBJ2-1, the complete variable domain reads EPEVTQTPSHQVTQMGQEVILRCVPISNHLYFYWYRQILGQKVEFLVSFYNNEISEKSEIFDDQFSVERPDGSNFTLKIRSTKLEDSAMYFCASRLAGGPGEQFFGPGTRLTVL.

This clone was observed a single time. The chain couples TRBV5-1 to TRBJ1-3; no clear D gene. V dropped 7 bases and J dropped 0 bases, with 8 bases sitting between them. This CDR3 spans 13 amino acids. Germline V lookup: CDR1 SGHRS, CDR2 YFSETQ. CDR3 in amino acids: CASSGFSGNTIYF. The CDR3 DNA reads as TGCGCCAGCTCAGGCTTCTCTGGAAACACCATATATTTT.

The V and J genes are TRBV4-1 and TRBJ1-1; D remains ambiguous. CDR3 length equals 14 residues. V was clipped by 2 bases and J by 3 bases, with 10 bases between them. Germline CDR1 reads MGHRA; CDR2 reads YSYEKL. CDR3 DNA: TGCGCCAGCAGCCAACCCGAGAGGTACACTGAAGCTTTCTTT. Its translation is CASSQPERYTEAFF.

The chain recombines TRBV5-4 with TRBJ2-7; TRBD1 aligns across 9 bases. The germline CDR1 and CDR2 sequences are SGHNT and YYREEE (reference sequence). CDR3 size: 15 residues. Trimming cost V 0 bases and J 4 bases; bases outside gene matches: 5. The chain's CDR3 is CASSLAGTGSYEQYF. DNA of the CDR3: TGTGCCAGCAGCTTGGCCGGGACAGGGTCGTACGAGCAGTACTTC.

On this clone itself: Distinct nucleotide sequences in the sample also encode this CDR3. The chain links TRBV20-1 to TRBJ1-1; D remains unclear. The CDR3 spans 11 residues. Trimming stripped 3 bases from V and 1 base from J, with 3 bases between. From germline, CDR1 is DFQATT and CDR2 SNEGSKA (reference sequence). DNA for the CDR3: TGCAGTGCTAGCAGGAACACTGAAGCTTTCTTT. As protein: CSASRNTEAFF.

The CDR3 reads CASSFRGSRDTGELFF. In DNA, the CDR3 is TGTGCCAGTAGCTTCAGGGGCTCCAGGGACACCGGGGAGCTGTTTTTT. V usage is TRBV19 and J usage is TRBJ2-2, with D perhaps TRBD1 (6 bases). The germline V gene has CDR1 LNHDA and CDR2 SQIVND (reference sequence). The V end lost 6 bases, the J end lost 3 bases, and 17 bases lay between the germline ends. CDR3 size: 16 residues.

The rearrangement links TRBV27 to TRBJ2-7; TRBD2 might be the D (6 bases). Deletions cut 6 bases from V and 0 bases from J, with 15 bases between. Germline V gene lookup returns CDR1 MNHEY and CDR2 SMNVEV (reference sequence). The CDR3 extends over 15 amino acids. CDR3 DNA: TGTGCCAGCAGAGACCGGGACTTAAGCTCCTACGAGCAGTACTTC. Translation gives CASRDRDLSSYEQYF.

The chain has TRBV2 and TRBJ2-2, with 13 bases identical to TRBD2. The V and J ends lost 8 bases and 7 bases, in that order; junction bases with no gene match: 4. The CDR3 covers 14 residues. Germline CDR1 SNHLY, CDR2 FYNNEI. The CDR3 region is CASGLAGVVGELFF. CDR3 nucleotides: TGTGCCAGCGGACTAGCGGGAGTGGTCGGGGAGCTGTTTTTT.

The rearrangement uses TRBV2 and TRBJ2-5; 7 bases fit TRBD1. In germline, CDR1 is SNHLY, CDR2 FYNNEI. The CDR3 consists of 15 residues. Losses at the gene ends were 3 bases for V and 5 bases for J; bases not matched to a gene: 9. Written as DNA, the CDR3 is TGTGCCAGCAGTGATAACAGGGGTATTGGGGAGACCCAGTACTTC. As protein: CASSDNRGIGETQYF.

This clone was recorded once. The V and J genes are TRBV28 and TRBJ2-7; TRBD1 agrees at 7 bases. The CDR3 spans 16 residues. The junction had 12 bases not matched to a gene; V was cut back by 6 bases and J by 1 base. Germline CDR1 and CDR2: MDHEN and SYDVKM. The CDR3 DNA follows: TGTGCCAGCAGCGGGACGGAACAGGGGATTTCCTACGAGCAGTACTTC. Protein: CASSGTEQGISYEQYF. Looking up the rest from reference TRBV28 and TRBJ2-7 gives the full variable domain: DVKVTQSSRYLVKRTGEKVFLECVQDMDHENMFWYRQDPGLGLRLIYFSYDVKMKEKGDIPEGYSVSREKKERFSLILESASTNQTSMYLCASSGTEQGISYEQYFGPGTRLTVT.

This chain joins TRBV5-1 and TRBJ2-7; 7 bases are shared with TRBD2. The germline V gene has CDR1 SGHRS and CDR2 YFSETQ. Trimming at V came to 0 bases and at J to 4 bases, leaving 13 bases not matched to a gene. The CDR3 loop spans 17 amino acids. The CDR3 loop is CASSLASSGGLLYEQYF. The CDR3 DNA is TGCGCCAGCAGCTTGGCCTCTAGCGGAGGCCTACTATACGAGCAGTACTTC. The complete variable domain, with remaining parts taken from reference TRBV5-1 and TRBJ2-7, reads KAGVTQTPRYLIKTRGQQVTLSCSPISGHRSVSWYQQTPGQGLQFLFEYFSETQRNKGNFPGRFSGRQFSNSRSEMNVSTLELGDSALYLCASSLASSGGLLYEQYFGPGTRLTVT.

J is TRBJ2-7 and V is TRBV10-3; D gene ambiguous. The V end was cut by 3 bases, the J end by 0 bases, with 3 bases between. CDR3 size: 12 residues. Germline V CDR1 and CDR2: ENHRY, SYGVKD. The CDR3 DNA reads as TGTGCCATCAGTGACAACTCCTACGAGCAGTACTTC. It yields the protein CAISDNSYEQYF.

The chain carries TRBV5-3 and TRBJ2-5; D remains ambiguous. TRBV5-3 is given ORF status, its function remaining uncertain. The CDR3 is 14 amino acids. V lost 0 bases and J 1 base, leaving 7 bases between the germline ends. The CDR3 region has the DNA TGTGCCAGAAGCTTGGGTCCCAGCCAAGAGACCCAGTACTTC. It encodes CARSLGPSQETQYF.

This chain uses TRBV5-1 with TRBJ1-1; D not certain. The V and J ends lost 2 bases and 2 bases respectively, with 7 bases between them. This CDR3 has 13 residues. Germline V lookup: CDR1 SGHRS, CDR2 YFSETQ. The DNA of the CDR3 is TGCGCCAGCAGCTTCGAGGGTAACACTGAAGCTTTCTTT. It specifies CASSFEGNTEAFF.

V is TRBV6-5 and J is TRBJ2-2; tentative D call: TRBD2 (6 bases). Deletions cut 2 bases from V and 7 bases from J, with 8 bases between. The germline V gene encodes CDR1 MNHEY and CDR2 SVGAGI. The CDR3 is 13 amino acids. Written as DNA, the CDR3 is TGTGCCAGCAGTTACCTCGGGGGCGGGGAGCTGTTTTTT. Translated, it gives CASSYLGGGELFF.

J is TRBJ2-2 and V is TRBV19; 12 bases fit TRBD2. With 11 bases clipped from V and 3 bases from J, the junction kept 7 bases outside the gene matches. This CDR3 has 15 residues. Per the germline V gene, CDR1 is LNHDA and CDR2 is SQIVND (reference sequence). CDR3 protein: CASGTSGRDTGELFF. The CDR3 bases are TGTGCCTCGGGGACTAGCGGGCGTGACACCGGGGAGCTGTTTTTT. Combining the CDR3 with reference TRBV19 and TRBJ2-2 gives the whole variable domain DGGITQSPKYLFRKEGQNVTLSCEQNLNHDAMYWYRQDPGQGLRLIYYSQIVNDFQKGDIAEGYSVSREKKESFPLTVTSAQKNPTAFYLCASGTSGRDTGELFFGEGSRLTVL.

J is TRBJ2-1 and V is TRBV10-2, with 7 bases that match TRBD2. The CDR3 runs to 14 residues. The germline CDR1 and CDR2 sequences are WSHSY and SAAADI. V shed 7 bases and J 6 bases; nucleotides not matched to a gene: 9. The CDR3 spells CASTVGGGPNEQFF. DNA of the CDR3: TGCGCCAGCACCGTGGGGGGAGGGCCCAATGAGCAGTTCTTC.

J is TRBJ2-2 and V is TRBV11-3, with 8 bases that match TRBD1. This CDR3 is built from 14 residues. CDR1 and CDR2 from the germline V gene are SGHNT and YENEEA. V trimming: 5 bases; J trimming: 7 bases; junction bases outside the gene matches: 6. The CDR3 DNA reads TGTGCCAGCAGCCCAGGGGGCAGGGGCGGGGAGCTGTTTTTT. Translation: CASSPGGRGGELFF.

The rearrangement joins TRBV19 to TRBJ2-1, with D tentatively TRBD2 (5 bases). This CDR3 is 16 amino acids long. The V end was cut by 2 bases, the J end by 10 bases, with 21 bases between. CDR1 and CDR2 from the germline V gene are LNHDA and SQIVND (reference sequence). DNA for the CDR3: TGTGCCAGTAGTATAACATGGAGCGGCAGGACGCTCGAGCAGTTCTTC. Protein: CASSITWSGRTLEQFF.

This clone is a singleton in its sample. This chain uses TRBV5-4 with TRBJ2-6, with D unresolved. CDR1 is SGHNT, CDR2 YYREEE, per germline (reference sequence). Deletions cut 0 bases from V and 0 bases from J, with 10 bases between. The CDR3 runs 17 residues. The CDR3 sequence: CASSLDRRLSGANVLTF. Written as DNA, the CDR3 is TGTGCCAGCAGCTTGGATCGACGGCTCTCTGGGGCCAACGTCCTGACTTTC.

This chain links TRBV9 with TRBJ2-7, with D possibly being TRBD1 (6 bases). Germline V gene sequence: CDR1 SGDLS, CDR2 YYNGEE. The CDR3 is 14 amino acids. With 4 bases removed from V and 3 bases from J, the gap between germline ends came to 14 bases. The CDR3 sequence is CASSKGQLLYEQYF. In DNA, the CDR3 is TGTGCCAGCAGCAAAGGACAGCTACTCTACGAGCAGTACTTC. The whole variable domain, filled in from reference TRBV9 and TRBJ2-7, reads DSGVTQTPKHLITATGQRVTLRCSPRSGDLSVYWYQQSLDQGLQFLIQYYNGEERAKGNILERFSAQQFPDLHSELNLSSLELGDSALYFCASSKGQLLYEQYFGPGTRLTVT.

The chain couples TRBV2 to TRBJ2-7; 9 bases agree with TRBD1. V gave up 8 bases and J gave up 4 bases; unmatched junction bases: 6. This CDR3 spans 13 amino acids. Germline CDR1 is SNHLY and CDR2 is FYNNEI. CDR3 DNA: TGTGCCAGCGGGACAGGGCAAGGGTACGAGCAGTACTTC. It translates to CASGTGQGYEQYF. Variable domain in full (rest from reference TRBV2 and TRBJ2-7): EPEVTQTPSHQVTQMGQEVILRCVPISNHLYFYWYRQILGQKVEFLVSFYNNEISEKSEIFDDQFSVERPDGSNFTLKIRSTKLEDSAMYFCASGTGQGYEQYFGPGTRLTVT.

This clone showed up just once. The rearrangement joins TRBV4-1 to TRBJ1-4, with a possible D match to TRBD1 (6 bases). The CDR3 loop spans 16 amino acids. The V end was cut by 4 bases, the J end by 2 bases, with 14 bases between. The germline V gene has CDR1 MGHRA and CDR2 YSYEKL. The CDR3 bases are TGCGCCAGCAGCCTCGTGAAGGGGGGTACTAATGAAAAACTGTTTTTT. Residues: CASSLVKGGTNEKLFF.